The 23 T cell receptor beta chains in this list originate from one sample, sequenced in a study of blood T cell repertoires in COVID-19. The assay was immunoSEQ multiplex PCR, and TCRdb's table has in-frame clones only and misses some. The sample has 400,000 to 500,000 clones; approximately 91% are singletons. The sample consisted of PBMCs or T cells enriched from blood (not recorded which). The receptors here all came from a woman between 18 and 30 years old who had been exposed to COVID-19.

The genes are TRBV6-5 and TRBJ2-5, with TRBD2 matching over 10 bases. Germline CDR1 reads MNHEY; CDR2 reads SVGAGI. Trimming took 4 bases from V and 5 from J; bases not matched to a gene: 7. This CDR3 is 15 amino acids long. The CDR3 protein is CASSSIAGGMETQYF. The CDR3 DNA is TGTGCCAGCAGTTCCATAGCGGGAGGCATGGAGACCCAGTACTTC.

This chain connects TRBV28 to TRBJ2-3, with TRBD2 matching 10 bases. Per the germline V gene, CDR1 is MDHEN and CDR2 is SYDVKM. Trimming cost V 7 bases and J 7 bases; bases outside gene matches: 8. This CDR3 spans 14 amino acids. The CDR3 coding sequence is TGTGCCAGCAAGCTAGCGGGAGTGAGGAATACGCAGTATTTT. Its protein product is CASKLAGVRNTQYF. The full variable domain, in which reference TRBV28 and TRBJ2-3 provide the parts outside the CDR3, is DVKVTQSSRYLVKRTGEKVFLECVQDMDHENMFWYRQDPGLGLRLIYFSYDVKMKEKGDIPEGYSVSREKKERFSLILESASTNQTSMYLCASKLAGVRNTQYFGPGTRLTVL.

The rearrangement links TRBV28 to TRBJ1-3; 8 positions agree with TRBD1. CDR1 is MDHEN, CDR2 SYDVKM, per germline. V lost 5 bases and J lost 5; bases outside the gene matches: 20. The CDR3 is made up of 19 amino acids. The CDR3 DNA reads TGTGCCAGCAGTACCCTGGGAGGACAGGGTGGTTCTCGGAGAAACACCATATATTTT. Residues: CASSTLGGQGGSRRNTIYF.

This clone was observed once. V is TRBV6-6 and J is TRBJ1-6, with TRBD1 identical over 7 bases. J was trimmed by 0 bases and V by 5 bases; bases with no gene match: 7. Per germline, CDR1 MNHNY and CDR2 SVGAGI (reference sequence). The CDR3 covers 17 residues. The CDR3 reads CASSPLGQSSYNSPLHF. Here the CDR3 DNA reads TGTGCCAGCAGTCCCTTGGGACAGAGCTCCTATAATTCACCCCTCCACTTT.

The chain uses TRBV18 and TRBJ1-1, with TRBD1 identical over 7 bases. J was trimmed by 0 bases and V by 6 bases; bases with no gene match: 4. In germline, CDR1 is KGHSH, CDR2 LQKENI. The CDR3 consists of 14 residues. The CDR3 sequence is CASSSGQMNTEAFF. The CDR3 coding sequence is TGTGCCAGCTCGTCGGGACAGATGAACACTGAAGCTTTCTTT.

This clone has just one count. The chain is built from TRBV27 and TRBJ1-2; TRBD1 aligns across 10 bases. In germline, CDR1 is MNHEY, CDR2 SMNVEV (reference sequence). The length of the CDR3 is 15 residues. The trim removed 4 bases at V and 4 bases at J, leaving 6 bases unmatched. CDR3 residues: CASSSSGQGSYGYTF. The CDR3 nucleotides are TGTGCCAGCAGTTCCTCGGGACAGGGGAGCTATGGCTACACCTTC.

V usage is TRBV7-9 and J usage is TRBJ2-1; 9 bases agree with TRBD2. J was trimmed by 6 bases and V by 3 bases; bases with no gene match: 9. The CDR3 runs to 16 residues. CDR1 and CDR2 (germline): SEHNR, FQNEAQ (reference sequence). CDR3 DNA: TGTGCCAGCAGCTTCCCTGAGCGGGAGGTTCGCAATGAGCAGTTCTTC. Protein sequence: CASSFPEREVRNEQFF.

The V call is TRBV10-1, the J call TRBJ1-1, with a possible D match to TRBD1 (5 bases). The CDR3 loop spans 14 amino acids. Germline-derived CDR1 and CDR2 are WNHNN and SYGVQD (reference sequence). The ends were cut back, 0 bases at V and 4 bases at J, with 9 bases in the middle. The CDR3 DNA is TGCGCCAGCAGTGAGTCGTTTGGGGCCACTGAAGCTTTCTTT. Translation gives CASSESFGATEAFF.

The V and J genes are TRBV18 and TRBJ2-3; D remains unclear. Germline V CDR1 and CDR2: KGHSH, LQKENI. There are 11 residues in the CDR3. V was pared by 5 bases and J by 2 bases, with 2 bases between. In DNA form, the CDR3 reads TGTGCCAGCTCATACACAGATACGCAGTATTTT. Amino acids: CASSYTDTQYF.

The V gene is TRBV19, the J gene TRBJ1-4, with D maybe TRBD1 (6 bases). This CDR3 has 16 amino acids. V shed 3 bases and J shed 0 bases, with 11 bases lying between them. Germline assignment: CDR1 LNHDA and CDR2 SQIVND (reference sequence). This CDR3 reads CASSILGAATNEKLFF. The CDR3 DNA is TGTGCCAGTAGTATTTTGGGGGCGGCAACTAATGAAAAACTGTTTTTT.

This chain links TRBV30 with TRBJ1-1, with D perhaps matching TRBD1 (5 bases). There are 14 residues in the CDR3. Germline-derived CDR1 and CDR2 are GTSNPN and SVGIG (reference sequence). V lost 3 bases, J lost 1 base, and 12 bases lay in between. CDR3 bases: TGTGCCTGGAGGTTTGGGGCATCGAACACTGAAGCTTTCTTT. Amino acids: CAWRFGASNTEAFF.

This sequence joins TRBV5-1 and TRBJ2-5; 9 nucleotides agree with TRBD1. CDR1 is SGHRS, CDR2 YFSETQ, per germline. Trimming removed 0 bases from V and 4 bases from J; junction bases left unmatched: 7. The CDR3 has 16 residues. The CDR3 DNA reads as TGCGCCAGCAGCTTGGGCGGGACAGGGTACGGAGAGACCCAGTACTTC. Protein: CASSLGGTGYGETQYF.

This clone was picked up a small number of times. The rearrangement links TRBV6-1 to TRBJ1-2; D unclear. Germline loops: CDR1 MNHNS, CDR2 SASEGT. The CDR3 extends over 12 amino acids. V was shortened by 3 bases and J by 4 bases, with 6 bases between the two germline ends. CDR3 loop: CASSDFVYGYTF. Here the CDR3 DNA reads TGTGCCAGCAGTGATTTCGTCTATGGCTACACCTTC.

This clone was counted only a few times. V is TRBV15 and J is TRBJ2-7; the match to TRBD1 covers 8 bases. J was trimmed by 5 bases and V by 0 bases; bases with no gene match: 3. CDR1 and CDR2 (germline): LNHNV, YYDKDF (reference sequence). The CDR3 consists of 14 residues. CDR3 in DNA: TGTGCCACCAGCAGAGATCCGACAGGGGACGAGCAGTACTTC. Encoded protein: CATSRDPTGDEQYF.

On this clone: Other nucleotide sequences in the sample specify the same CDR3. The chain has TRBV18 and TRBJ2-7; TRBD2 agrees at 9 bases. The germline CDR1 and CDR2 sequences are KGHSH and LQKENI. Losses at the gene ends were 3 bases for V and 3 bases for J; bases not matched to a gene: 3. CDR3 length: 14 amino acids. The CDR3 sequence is CASSPTSGNYEQYF. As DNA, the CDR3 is TGTGCCAGCTCACCGACTAGCGGTAACTACGAGCAGTACTTC. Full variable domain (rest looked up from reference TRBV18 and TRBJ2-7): NAGVMQNPRHLVRRRGQEARLRCSPMKGHSHVYWYRQLPEEGLKFMVYLQKENIIDESGMPKERFSAEFPKEGPSILRIQQVVRGDSAAYFCASSPTSGNYEQYFGPGTRLTVT.

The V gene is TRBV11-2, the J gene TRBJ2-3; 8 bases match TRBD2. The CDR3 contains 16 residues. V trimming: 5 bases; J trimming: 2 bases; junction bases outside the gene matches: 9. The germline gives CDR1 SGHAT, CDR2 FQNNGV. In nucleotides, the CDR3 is TGTGCCAGCAGCCCCCACGCGGGGGGCCCCACAGATACGCAGTATTTT. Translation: CASSPHAGGPTDTQYF.

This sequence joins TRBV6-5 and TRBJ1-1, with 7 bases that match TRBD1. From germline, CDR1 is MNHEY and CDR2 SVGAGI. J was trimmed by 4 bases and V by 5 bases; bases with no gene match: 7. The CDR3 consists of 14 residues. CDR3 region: CASSRQGVVTEAFF. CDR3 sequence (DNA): TGTGCCAGCAGTCGTCAGGGGGTTGTCACTGAAGCTTTCTTT.

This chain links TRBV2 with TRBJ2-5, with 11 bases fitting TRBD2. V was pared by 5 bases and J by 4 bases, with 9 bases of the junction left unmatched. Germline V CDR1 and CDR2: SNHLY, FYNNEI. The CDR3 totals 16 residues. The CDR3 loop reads CASSLFSGRAGETQYF. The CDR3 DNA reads TGTGCCAGCAGTCTTTTTAGCGGGAGGGCCGGAGAGACCCAGTACTTC.

CDR3 DNA: TGTGCCAGCTCACCCCAGGGGGAAAATTCACCCCTCCACTTT. This sequence encodes CASSPQGENSPLHF. This sequence joins TRBV18 and TRBJ1-6, with 7 bases matching TRBD1. Germline assignment: CDR1 KGHSH and CDR2 LQKENI. The CDR3 loop spans 14 amino acids. V lost 3 bases and J lost 7; bases outside the gene matches: 3. The full variable domain, with the rest looked up from reference TRBV18 and TRBJ1-6, is NAGVMQNPRHLVRRRGQEARLRCSPMKGHSHVYWYRQLPEEGLKFMVYLQKENIIDESGMPKERFSAEFPKEGPSILRIQQVVRGDSAAYFCASSPQGENSPLHFGNGTRLTVT.

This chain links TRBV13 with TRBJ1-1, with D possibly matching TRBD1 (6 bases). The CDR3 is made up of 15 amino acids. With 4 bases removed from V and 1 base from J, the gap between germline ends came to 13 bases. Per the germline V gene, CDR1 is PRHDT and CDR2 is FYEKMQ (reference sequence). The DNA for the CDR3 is TGTGCCAGCAGCTCCGGACAGAATTCGAACACTGAAGCTTTCTTT. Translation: CASSSGQNSNTEAFF.

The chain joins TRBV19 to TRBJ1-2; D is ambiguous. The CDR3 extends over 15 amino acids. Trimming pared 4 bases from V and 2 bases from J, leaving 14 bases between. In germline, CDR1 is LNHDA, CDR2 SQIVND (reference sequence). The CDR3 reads CASSTPRPENYGYTF. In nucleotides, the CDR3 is TGTGCCAGTAGTACCCCGAGACCGGAGAACTATGGCTACACCTTC.

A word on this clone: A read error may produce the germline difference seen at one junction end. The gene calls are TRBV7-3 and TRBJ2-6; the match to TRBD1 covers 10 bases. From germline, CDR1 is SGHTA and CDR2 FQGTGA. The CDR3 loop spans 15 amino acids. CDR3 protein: CASSLTGTGAHVLTF. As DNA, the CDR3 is TGTGCCAGCAGCTTAACTGGGACAGGGGCCCACGTCCTGACTTTC.

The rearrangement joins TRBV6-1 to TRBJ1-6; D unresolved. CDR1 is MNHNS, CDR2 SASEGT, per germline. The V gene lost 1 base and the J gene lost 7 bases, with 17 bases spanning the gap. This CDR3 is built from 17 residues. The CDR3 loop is CASSEDYGGGLNSPLHF. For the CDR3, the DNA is TGTGCCAGCAGTGAAGATTACGGCGGAGGGCTCAATTCACCCCTCCACTTT.